This T cell receptor beta chain was captured by sequencing in a study of glioma-infiltrating T cells after dendritic cell vaccination. Study summary: Patients received autologous tumor lysate-pulsed dendritic cell vaccination between about 2002 and 2013.

Germline-derived CDR1 and CDR2 are SGHRS and YFSETQ. The CDR3 totals 14 residues. The V gene end was trimmed by 6 bases and the J gene end by 3 bases; junction bases not matched to a gene: 6. The study's findings and limits: The cohort had few patients with full blood and tumor sets.

Concerning this clone itself: What it binds is unknown.

Amplification used 60 V beta primers and 13 J beta primers. Repertoires were generated with immunoSEQ multiplex PCR, while TCRdb's copy carries only in-frame clones and drops some. The sample holds around 100,000 clones, 75% to 85% seen once. This clonotype was obtained from a human donor with glioblastoma. The sample in question was blood, obtained before dendritic cell vaccination. V gene TRBV5-1 combines with J gene TRBJ2-3; 8 positions match TRBD1. The CDR3 sequence is CASTTGVATDTQYF. CDR3 coding DNA: TGCGCCAGCACGACAGGGGTGGCGACAGATACGCAGTATTTT.